The 18 T cell receptor beta chains in this list originate from one sample, sequenced in a study of blood T cells in healthy people across ages (dated by TCRdb to the mid-2010s). Receptor libraries were prepared by 5' RACE. Sequencing was carried out with an Illumina HiSeq 2500. A second roughly 6 to 12 cycle PCR used a sample-barcoded 5' primer and a J-beta primer mix. TCRdb reprocessed the public reads (quality trimming at Q25 with fastp, clone calling with MiXCR) and kept in-frame beta chains. Each CDR3 protein gets just one entry, which takes the most common genes and DNA from the rows behind it. The sample has 850,000 to 950,000 distinct CDR3 sequences on record, less than 35% of them singletons. Of the sample, roughly a sixth falls within the top ten clones. Sequenced: blood. These receptors were collected from an elderly woman in good health.

This clonotype came up many times. V and J are TRBV20-1 and TRBJ2-3; 8 nucleotides line up with TRBD2. Looked up from germline, CDR1 is DFQATT and CDR2 is SNEGSKA (reference sequence). V was clipped by 6 bases and J by 4 bases; unmatched bases: 12. This CDR3 is built from 15 residues. For the CDR3, the DNA is TGCAGTGCCCCCCGAAAGGGGACTAGTGCAGATACGCAGTATTTT. Protein: CSAPRKGTSADTQYF.

This chain joins TRBV6-6 and TRBJ1-6; 10 bases fit TRBD1. The CDR3 consists of 16 residues. J lost 6 bases, V lost 6 bases, and 8 bases had no gene match. The germline V gene has CDR1 MNHNY and CDR2 SVGAGI (reference sequence). The CDR3 coding sequence is TGTGCCAGCAGACGACAGGGGGCGCCCCTTAATTCACCCCTCCACTTT. Translation gives CASRRQGAPLNSPLHF.

This chain joins TRBV13 and TRBJ2-5, with 10 bases lining up with TRBD1. J lost 1 base, V lost 5 bases, and 7 bases had no gene match. CDR3 length: 16 residues. Germline V gene lookup returns CDR1 PRHDT and CDR2 FYEKMQ (reference sequence). The chain's CDR3 is CASSDGTGDIQETQYF. CDR3 in DNA: TGTGCCAGCAGCGACGGGACAGGGGATATCCAAGAGACCCAGTACTTC.

This clonotype showed up many times. The V gene is TRBV5-1, the J gene TRBJ2-1, with 8 bases identical to TRBD1. The CDR3 consists of 16 residues. The germline CDR1 and CDR2 sequences are SGHRS and YFSETQ. The J segment lost 4 bases and the V segment lost 0 bases, leaving 6 bases of the junction unmatched. CDR3 loop: CASSLVAGGLYNEQFF. The CDR3 DNA sequence: TGCGCCAGCAGCTTGGTGGCAGGGGGCCTTTACAATGAGCAGTTCTTC.

Ten or more counts support this clonotype. The V call is TRBV6-1, the J call TRBJ2-5, with 14 bases fitting TRBD2. The CDR3 runs to 15 residues. With 3 bases clipped from V and 9 bases from J, the junction kept 6 bases outside the gene matches. The V gene's germline CDR1 is MNHNS and CDR2 SASEGT. The CDR3 DNA is TGTGCCAGCAGTGACCAGGGACTAGCGGGGGTACCCCAGTACTTC. It encodes CASSDQGLAGVPQYF.

The V call is TRBV11-3, the J call TRBJ2-1; D is uncertain. Germline V lookup: CDR1 SGHNT, CDR2 YENEEA. This CDR3 region has 12 residues. Trimming took 4 bases from V and 10 from J, leaving 11 bases between them. The CDR3 spells CASSSARAEQFF. CDR3 bases: TGTGCCAGCAGCTCTGCCAGAGCGGAGCAGTTCTTC.

This sequence joins TRBV27 and TRBJ2-3; 12 bases align to TRBD2. The length of the CDR3 is 20 residues. Germline V gene lookup returns CDR1 MNHEY and CDR2 SMNVEV (reference sequence). V trimming: 5 bases; J trimming: 4 bases; junction bases outside the gene matches: 19. This chain's CDR3 is CASSIRASGGARAVADTQYF. DNA for the CDR3: TGTGCCAGCAGTATTCGGGCTAGCGGGGGGGCCAGGGCAGTGGCAGATACGCAGTATTTT.

The sample holds many counts of this clonotype. J is TRBJ1-5 and V is TRBV12-3 or TRBV12-4; no definite D call. The CDR3 runs to 14 residues. The V end was cut by 7 bases, the J end by 7 bases, with 17 bases between. CDR3 nucleotides: TGTGCCAGCACCGCGGGAGGGAGGTGGCAGCCCCAGCATTTT. Protein: CASTAGGRWQPQHF.

This clonotype is termed medium-sized (0.01 to 0.1%). The chain recombines TRBV7-2 with TRBJ2-7, with D maybe TRBD2 (5 bases). Deletions cut 2 bases from V and 4 bases from J, with 9 bases between. The CDR3 length is 13 residues. The germline CDR1 and CDR2 sequences are SGHTA and FQGNSA. This CDR3 is CASSLFGGYEQYF. DNA of the CDR3: TGTGCCAGCAGCTTATTTGGAGGTTACGAGCAGTACTTC.

The V call is TRBV12-3 or TRBV12-4, the J call TRBJ1-2; 9 positions agree with TRBD1. The ends lost 4 bases at V and 12 bases at J; junction bases unmatched: 9. The CDR3 has 13 amino acids. CDR3 bases: TGTGCCAGCAGTTACGATCCGGGACAGGGTGACACCTTC. It encodes CASSYDPGQGDTF.

This clonotype was counted a few times. A much larger clone differs by one base, so this may be a read error. This chain joins TRBV25-1 and TRBJ2-1; D not certain. With 3 bases removed from V and 8 bases from J, the gap between germline ends came to 14 bases. CDR3 length equals 14 residues. Germline lookup yields CDR1 MGHDK and CDR2 SYGVNS. The CDR3: CASSDPAPGHEQFF. The DNA for the CDR3 is TGTGCCAGCAGTGATCCAGCCCCCGGGCATGAGCAGTTCTTC. The complete variable domain, with remaining parts taken from reference TRBV25-1 and TRBJ2-1, reads EADIYQTPRYLVIGTGKKITLECSQTMGHDKMYWYQQDPGMELHLIHYSYGVNSTEKGDLSSESTVSRIRTEHFPLTLESARPSHTSQYLCASSDPAPGHEQFFGPGTRLTVL.

The sample holds many counts of this clonotype. The chain couples TRBV7-9 to TRBJ2-5; 8 bases align to TRBD2. Trimming at V came to 3 bases and at J to 4 bases, leaving 4 bases not matched to a gene. Germline V gene sequence: CDR1 SEHNR, CDR2 FQNEAQ (reference sequence). This CDR3 comprises 14 residues. The CDR3 coding sequence is TGTGCCAGCAGCTTCAGGACTAGCCCAGAGACCCAGTACTTC. The encoded protein is CASSFRTSPETQYF. The variable domain in full, completed from reference TRBV7-9 and TRBJ2-5, reads DTGVSQNPRHKITKRGQNVTFRCDPISEHNRLYWYRQTLGQGPEFLTYFQNEAQLEKSRLLSDRFSAERPKGSFSTLEIQRTEQGDSAMYLCASSFRTSPETQYFGPGTRLLVL.

In its sample, this clonotype was seen many times. This sequence joins TRBV7-2 and TRBJ2-1; 15 nucleotides line up with TRBD2. The CDR3 length is 19 residues. The germline V gene encodes CDR1 SGHTA and CDR2 FQGNSA. J gave up 0 bases and V 4 bases, and 7 bases lay outside the gene matches. The DNA for the CDR3 is TGTGCCAGCAGCTCGGGACTAGCGGGGGGTTTTAGCTCCTACAATGAGCAGTTCTTC. It encodes CASSSGLAGGFSSYNEQFF.

This clonotype was recorded a few times. This sequence joins TRBV5-6 and TRBJ2-7, with a tentative D call TRBD1 (6 bases). V shed 2 bases and J shed 2 bases, with 11 bases lying between them. This CDR3 contains 14 residues. Germline V gives CDR1 SGHDT, CDR2 YYEEEE. CDR3 coding DNA: TGTGCCAGCAGCTTCCTTGGACAGCCCTACGAGCAGTACTTC. Its translation is CASSFLGQPYEQYF.

The J gene is TRBJ2-7, the V gene TRBV6-1; 11 positions match TRBD2. The J call may be incorrect, as the DNA end agrees better with TRBJ2-5. The CDR3 runs to 17 residues. Germline CDR1 is MNHNS and CDR2 is SASEGT. CDR3 coding DNA: TGTGCCAGCAGGCCGCCGGGACTAGCGGAGGGGGGCGAGACCCAGTACTTC. This sequence encodes CASRPPGLAEGGETQYF.

This clonotype was seen many times. The V gene is TRBV6-2 or TRBV6-3, the J gene TRBJ2-3; D possibly corresponds to TRBD2 (5 bases). The CDR3 is 14 residues long. CDR1 is MNHEY, CDR2 SVGEGT, per germline. V lost 2 bases and J lost 5, with 11 bases in between. This CDR3 reads CASSYRDARDTQYF. DNA for the CDR3: TGTGCCAGCAGTTACCGGGATGCGAGAGATACGCAGTATTTT.

This clonotype was detected many times. This chain links TRBV7-9 with TRBJ2-5; 8 bases align to TRBD2. This CDR3 is built from 18 residues. Trimming removed 1 base from V and 3 bases from J; junction bases left unmatched: 13. The germline CDR1 and CDR2 sequences are SEHNR and FQNEAQ (reference sequence). CDR3 amino acids: CASSLVIVLGLEEETQYF. The CDR3 DNA is TGTGCCAGCAGCTTAGTTATAGTGCTGGGACTAGAAGAAGAGACCCAGTACTTC.

At least ten counts were recorded for this clonotype. The genes are TRBV5-6 and TRBJ2-1; TRBD1 matches at 8 bases. The CDR3 totals 13 residues. V shed 5 bases and J 8 bases; nucleotides not matched to a gene: 6. Looked up from germline, CDR1 is SGHDT and CDR2 is YYEEEE. The CDR3 DNA is TGTGCCAGCAGAAGGACAGGGTCTGATGAGCAGTTCTTC. Amino acids: CASRRTGSDEQFF.